Below, 16 T cell receptor beta chains from the same sample are listed, as sequenced in a study of cytomegalovirus exposure and HLA in healthy donors. Amplification used 60 Vbeta primers and 13 Jbeta primers. Method: immunoSEQ multiplex PCR; TCRdb's copy keeps in-frame clones and lacks some. The sample lists fewer than 200,000 clones, 68% occurring once. Sample: PBMCs. The receptors come from a man aged 50 or older in good health and CMV-seronegative.

This clone is a singleton in its sample. V is TRBV11-2 and J is TRBJ2-1, with a possible D match to TRBD2 (6 bases). Trimming took off 4 bases at V and 0 bases at J, with 13 bases between the two ends. Germline CDR1 reads SGHAT; CDR2 reads FQNNGV. The CDR3 sequence is 16 residues long. The CDR3, as DNA: TGTGCCAGCAGCTCCCTAGCGCAAAGCTCCTACAATGAGCAGTTCTTC. Translating gives CASSSLAQSSYNEQFF.

The chain uses TRBV15 and TRBJ2-1; the D gene is possibly TRBD1 (6 bases). The CDR3 runs 15 residues. The germline V and J ends were trimmed by 3 bases and 4 bases, with 13 bases remaining between them. Germline V gene data show CDR1 as LNHNV and CDR2 as YYDKDF (reference sequence). CDR3 sequence: CATSSRDTQYNEQFF. CDR3 DNA: TGTGCCACCAGCAGCAGGGACACGCAGTACAATGAGCAGTTCTTC.

The chain carries TRBV4-1 and TRBJ1-2, with unresolved D. This CDR3 has 13 amino acids. The V end was cut by 0 bases, the J end by 4 bases, with 6 bases between. The germline CDR1 and CDR2 sequences are MGHRA and YSYEKL. CDR3 nucleotide sequence: TGCGCCAGCAGCCAAGAACAGATCTATGGCTACACCTTC. It specifies CASSQEQIYGYTF.

The chain recombines TRBV2 with TRBJ1-2, with 9 bases that match TRBD1. Per germline, CDR1 SNHLY and CDR2 FYNNEI. This CDR3 spans 16 amino acids. J was trimmed by 0 bases and V by 6 bases; bases with no gene match: 8. The CDR3 here is CASSSSTGGANYGYTF. CDR3 sequence (DNA): TGTGCCAGCAGCTCTTCGACAGGGGGTGCTAACTATGGCTACACCTTC.

The chain combines TRBV29-1 with TRBJ1-4, with D perhaps matching TRBD1 (5 bases). The CDR3 loop spans 17 amino acids. Germline V gives CDR1 SQVTM, CDR2 ANQGSEA. V lost 4 bases and J lost 1, with 19 bases in between. The CDR3 coding sequence is TGCAGCGTTGTGGGGGGTTCCAGTGGCGGAACTAATGAAAAACTGTTTTTT. This encodes CSVVGGSSGGTNEKLFF.

The rearrangement links TRBV19 to TRBJ1-6; TRBD1 matches at 11 bases. CDR1 and CDR2 from the germline V gene are LNHDA and SQIVND (reference sequence). The trim removed 5 bases at V and 12 bases at J, leaving 9 bases unmatched. CDR3 length: 15 residues. CDR3 region: CASSRGTGGSLPLHF. CDR3 coding DNA: TGTGCCAGTAGTCGAGGGACAGGGGGTAGCTTACCCCTCCACTTT.

The chain couples TRBV25-1 to TRBJ1-5, with unresolved D. The CDR3 is made up of 9 amino acids. Per germline, CDR1 MGHDK and CDR2 SYGVNS. V was pared by 11 bases and J by 9 bases, with 8 bases between. CDR3 protein: CALRVPQHF. The CDR3 DNA reads TGTGCCCTGAGGGTGCCCCAGCATTTT.

Only a few counts were recorded for this clone. This chain links TRBV25-1 with TRBJ1-1, with 7 positions matching TRBD1. V lost 5 bases, J lost 1 base, and 4 bases stayed unmatched. The CDR3 spans 14 residues. The germline V gene encodes CDR1 MGHDK and CDR2 SYGVNS. The DNA for the CDR3 is TGTGCCAGCAGTAAAGGACAGGCGAACACTGAAGCTTTCTTT. Translating it yields CASSKGQANTEAFF.

The chain employs TRBV27 and TRBJ2-3; D remains ambiguous. V gave up 7 bases and J gave up 6 bases, with 14 bases separating them. Germline-derived CDR1 and CDR2 are MNHEY and SMNVEV (reference sequence). This CDR3 comprises 13 residues. Here the CDR3 DNA reads TGTGCCAGCAAAAGAGTCTCGTCGGATACGCAGTATTTT. Its translation is CASKRVSSDTQYF.

V and J are TRBV11-2 and TRBJ1-5, with D maybe TRBD1 (6 bases). The CDR3 extends over 14 amino acids. Germline V CDR1 and CDR2: SGHAT, FQNNGV. V lost 3 bases and J lost 0, with 6 bases in between. The CDR3 DNA reads as TGTGCCAGCAGCTTGGACAGTAGCAATCAGCCCCAGCATTTT. As protein: CASSLDSSNQPQHF.

J is TRBJ1-2 and V is TRBV11-2; 7 nucleotides agree with TRBD1. V shed 0 bases and J 6 bases; nucleotides not matched to a gene: 7. Germline assignment: CDR1 SGHAT and CDR2 FQNNGV. This CDR3 contains 15 residues. CDR3 DNA: TGTGCCAGCAGCTTAGATAATGGCAGGGGGAATGGCTACACCTTC. Its protein product is CASSLDNGRGNGYTF.

The chain uses TRBV19 and TRBJ1-2; TRBD1 might be the D (5 bases). Per germline, CDR1 LNHDA and CDR2 SQIVND (reference sequence). The ends were cut back, 4 bases at V and 3 bases at J, with 18 bases in the middle. The CDR3 length is 16 residues. In nucleotides, the CDR3 is TGTGCCAGTAGTACTGGAGGGGTCGGGCTCCACTATGGCTACACCTTC. The encoded protein is CASSTGGVGLHYGYTF.

There are a few counts of this clone. This sequence joins TRBV6-6 and TRBJ2-3; TRBD2 might be the D (6 bases). V was trimmed by 6 bases and J by 12 bases, leaving 28 bases between them. The CDR3 extends over 16 amino acids. The germline V gene has CDR1 MNHNY and CDR2 SVGAGI (reference sequence). CDR3 protein: CASSHVGLYQTPAQYF. In nucleotides, the CDR3 is TGTGCCAGCAGCCACGTGGGACTTTATCAAACTCCGGCTCAGTATTTT.

V gene TRBV5-4 combines with J gene TRBJ1-2; 7 bases are shared with TRBD1. V was pared by 4 bases and J by 7 bases, with 7 bases of the junction left unmatched. The V gene's germline CDR1 is SGHNT and CDR2 YYREEE (reference sequence). CDR3 size: 13 residues. The CDR3 here is CASSIDRVVGYTF. CDR3 nucleotides: TGTGCCAGCAGCATCGACAGGGTCGTTGGCTACACCTTC.

This clone was detected only a few times. V usage is TRBV6-6 and J usage is TRBJ1-1, with 8 bases aligning to TRBD1. In germline, CDR1 is MNHNY, CDR2 SVGAGI (reference sequence). The V and J ends lost 5 bases and 7 bases, in that order; junction bases with no gene match: 6. The CDR3 is made up of 13 amino acids. The CDR3 bases are TGTGCCAGCAGTCCACAGGGGGTGAGTGAAGCTTTCTTT. It specifies CASSPQGVSEAFF.

J is TRBJ2-1 and V is TRBV4-1; maybe TRBD2 (5 bases). Germline V gene lookup returns CDR1 MGHRA and CDR2 YSYEKL. The CDR3 runs to 14 residues. V gave up 3 bases and J gave up 7 bases, with 13 bases separating them. The CDR3 reads CASSHGPSSNEQFF. The CDR3 nucleotides read TGCGCCAGCAGCCATGGGCCTAGCAGTAATGAGCAGTTCTTC.